This T cell receptor (beta chain) was sequenced in a study of shared clonotypes between healthy human individuals. Study findings and constraints: Sequencing depth was predicted to influence how clonotypes are shared among donors.

CD45RO-negative, CCR7-positively selected cells formed the naive CD8 fraction, excluding terminally differentiated effector memory CD45RA+ cells. The donors, healthy adults who were HIV-negative, had experienced no recent acute infections or vaccinations. Germline CDR1 reads SGHRS; CDR2 reads YFSETQ. CDR3 length: 15 amino acids. V shed 2 bases, J shed 6 bases, and the junction held 8 bases outside the gene matches. Deep-level running was used for the assay. TCRdb's copy holds only in-frame clones and misses some; the assay was immunoSEQ multiplex PCR. The sample includes fewer than 1 million clones, 96% seen only once; the top ten take roughly 0.23%. Comment on this clone: Its antigen is not known.

The clonotype was recovered from a man aged 30-40 years in good health. V gene TRBV5-1 combines with J gene TRBJ1-1; 9 nucleotides align to TRBD1. Source material: naive CD8+ T cells sorted from blood. The CDR3 protein is CASSLTGGQRAEAFF. The CDR3 DNA reads TGCGCCAGCAGCTTAACAGGGGGCCAACGGGCTGAAGCTTTCTTT.